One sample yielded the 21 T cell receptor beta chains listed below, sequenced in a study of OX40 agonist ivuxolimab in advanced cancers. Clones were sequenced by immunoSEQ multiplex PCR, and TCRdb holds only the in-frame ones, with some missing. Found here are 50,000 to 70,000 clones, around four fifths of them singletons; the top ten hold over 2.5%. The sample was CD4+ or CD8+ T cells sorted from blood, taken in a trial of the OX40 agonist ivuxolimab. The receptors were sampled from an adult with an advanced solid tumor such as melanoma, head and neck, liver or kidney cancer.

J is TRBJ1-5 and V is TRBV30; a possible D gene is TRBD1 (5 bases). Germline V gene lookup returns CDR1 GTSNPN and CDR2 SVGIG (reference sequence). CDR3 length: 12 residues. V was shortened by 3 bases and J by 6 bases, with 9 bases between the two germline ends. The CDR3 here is CAWSRAGQPQHF. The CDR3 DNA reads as TGTGCCTGGAGCAGGGCTGGTCAGCCCCAGCATTTT.

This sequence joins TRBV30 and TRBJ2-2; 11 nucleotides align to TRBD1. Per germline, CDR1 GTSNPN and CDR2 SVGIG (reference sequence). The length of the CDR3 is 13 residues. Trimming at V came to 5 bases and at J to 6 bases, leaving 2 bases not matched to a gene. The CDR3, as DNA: TGTGCCTGGGGACAGGGGGCCCCCGGGGAGCTGTTTTTT. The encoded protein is CAWGQGAPGELFF.

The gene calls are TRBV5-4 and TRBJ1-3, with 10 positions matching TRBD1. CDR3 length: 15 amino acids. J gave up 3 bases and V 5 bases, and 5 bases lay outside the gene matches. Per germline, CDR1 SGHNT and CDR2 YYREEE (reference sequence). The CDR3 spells CASSYGQGVGNTIYF. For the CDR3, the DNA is TGTGCCAGCAGTTACGGACAGGGGGTTGGAAACACCATATATTTT.

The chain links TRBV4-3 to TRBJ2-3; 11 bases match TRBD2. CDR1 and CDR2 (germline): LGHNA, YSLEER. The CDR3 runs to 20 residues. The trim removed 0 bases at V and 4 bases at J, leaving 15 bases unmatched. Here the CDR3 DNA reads TGCGCCAGCAGCCAAGATATTGCGCCTTCGGGACTAGCGGCGTCAGATACGCAGTATTTT. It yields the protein CASSQDIAPSGLAASDTQYF.

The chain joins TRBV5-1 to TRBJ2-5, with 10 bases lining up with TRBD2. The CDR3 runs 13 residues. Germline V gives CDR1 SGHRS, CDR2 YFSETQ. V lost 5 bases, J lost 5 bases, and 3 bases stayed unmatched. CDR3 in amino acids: CASRLAGVETQYF. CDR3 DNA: TGCGCCAGCAGGCTAGCGGGAGTTGAGACCCAGTACTTC.

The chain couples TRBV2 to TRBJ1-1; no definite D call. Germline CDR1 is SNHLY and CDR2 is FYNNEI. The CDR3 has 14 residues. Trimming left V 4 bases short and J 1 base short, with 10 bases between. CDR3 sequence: CASSGLQGNTEAFF. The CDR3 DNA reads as TGTGCCAGCAGTGGTCTCCAAGGGAACACTGAAGCTTTCTTT.

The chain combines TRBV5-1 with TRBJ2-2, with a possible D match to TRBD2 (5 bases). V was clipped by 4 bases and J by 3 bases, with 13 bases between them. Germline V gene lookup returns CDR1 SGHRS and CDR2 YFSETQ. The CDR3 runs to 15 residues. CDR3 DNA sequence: TGCGCCAGCAGCAGGAGCGGAAGAGACACCGGGGAGCTGTTTTTT. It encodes CASSRSGRDTGELFF. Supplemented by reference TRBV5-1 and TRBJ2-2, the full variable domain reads KAGVTQTPRYLIKTRGQQVTLSCSPISGHRSVSWYQQTPGQGLQFLFEYFSETQRNKGNFPGRFSGRQFSNSRSEMNVSTLELGDSALYLCASSRSGRDTGELFFGEGSRLTVL.

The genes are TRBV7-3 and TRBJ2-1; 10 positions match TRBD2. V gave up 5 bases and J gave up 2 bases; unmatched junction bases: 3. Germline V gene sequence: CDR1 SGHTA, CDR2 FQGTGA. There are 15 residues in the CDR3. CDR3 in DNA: TGTGCCAGCAGCCCCGGACTAGCGGCCTACAATGAGCAGTTCTTC. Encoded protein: CASSPGLAAYNEQFF. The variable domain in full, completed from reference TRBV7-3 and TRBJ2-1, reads GAGVSQTPSNKVTEKGKYVELRCDPISGHTALYWYRQSLGQGPEFLIYFQGTGAADDSGLPNDRFFAVRPEGSVSTLKIQRTERGDSAVYLCASSPGLAAYNEQFFGPGTRLTVL.

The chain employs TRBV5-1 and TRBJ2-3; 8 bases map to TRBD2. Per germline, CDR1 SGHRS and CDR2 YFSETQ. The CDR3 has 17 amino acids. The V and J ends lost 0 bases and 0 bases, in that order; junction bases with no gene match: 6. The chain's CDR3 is CASSLVSSGSSTDTQYF. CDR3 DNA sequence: TGCGCCAGCAGCTTGGTGTCTAGCGGGTCTAGCACAGATACGCAGTATTTT.

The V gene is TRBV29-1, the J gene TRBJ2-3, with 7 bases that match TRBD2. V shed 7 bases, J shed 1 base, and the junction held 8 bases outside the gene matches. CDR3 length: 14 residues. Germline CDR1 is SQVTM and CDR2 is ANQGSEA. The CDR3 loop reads CSGMGGSGTDTQYF. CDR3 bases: TGCAGCGGGATGGGCGGGAGCGGCACAGATACGCAGTATTTT.

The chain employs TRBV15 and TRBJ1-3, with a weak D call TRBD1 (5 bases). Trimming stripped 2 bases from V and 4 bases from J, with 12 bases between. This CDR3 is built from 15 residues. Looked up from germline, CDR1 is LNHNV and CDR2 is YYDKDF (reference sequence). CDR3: CATSRTWTPGNTIYF. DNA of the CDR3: TGTGCCACCAGCAGAACCTGGACACCGGGAAACACCATATATTTT.

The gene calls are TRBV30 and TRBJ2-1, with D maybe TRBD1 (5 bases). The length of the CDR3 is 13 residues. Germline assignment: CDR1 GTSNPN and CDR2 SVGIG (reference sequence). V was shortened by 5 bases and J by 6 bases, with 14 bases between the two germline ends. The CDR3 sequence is CAWLGVQGNEQFF. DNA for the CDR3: TGTGCCTGGTTAGGGGTTCAGGGCAATGAGCAGTTCTTC.

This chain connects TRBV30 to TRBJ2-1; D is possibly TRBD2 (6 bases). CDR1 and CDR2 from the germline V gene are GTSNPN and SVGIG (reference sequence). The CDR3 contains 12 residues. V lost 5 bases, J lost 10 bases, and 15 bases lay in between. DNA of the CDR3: TGTGCCTGGTCCGGGAGAGGAAACGAGCAGTTCTTC. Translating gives CAWSGRGNEQFF.

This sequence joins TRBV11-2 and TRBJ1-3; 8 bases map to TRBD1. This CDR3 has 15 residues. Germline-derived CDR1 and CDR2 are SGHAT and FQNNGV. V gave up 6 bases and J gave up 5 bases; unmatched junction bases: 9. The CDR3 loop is CASRRLGQGRNTIYF. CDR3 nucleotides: TGTGCCAGCAGGCGACTCGGACAGGGCAGAAACACCATATATTTT. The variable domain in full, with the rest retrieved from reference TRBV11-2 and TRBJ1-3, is EAGVAQSPRYKIIEKRQSVAFWCNPISGHATLYWYQQILGQGPKLLIQFQNNGVVDDSQLPKDRFSAERLKGVDSTLKIQPAKLEDSAVYLCASRRLGQGRNTIYFGEGSWLTVV.

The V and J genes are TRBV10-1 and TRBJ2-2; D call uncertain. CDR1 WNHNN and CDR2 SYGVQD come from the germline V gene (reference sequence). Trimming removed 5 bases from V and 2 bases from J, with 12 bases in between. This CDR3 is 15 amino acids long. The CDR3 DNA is TGCGCCAGCAGTCCGGGCCTAAGAAACACCGGGGAGCTGTTTTTT. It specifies CASSPGLRNTGELFF.

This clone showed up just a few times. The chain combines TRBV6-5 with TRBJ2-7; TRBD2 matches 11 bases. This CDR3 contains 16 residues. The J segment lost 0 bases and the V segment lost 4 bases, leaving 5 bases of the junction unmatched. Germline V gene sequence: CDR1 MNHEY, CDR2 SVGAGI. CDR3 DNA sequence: TGTGCCAGCAGTTCCTTTAGCGGGGGGGACTCCTACGAGCAGTACTTC. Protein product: CASSSFSGGDSYEQYF.

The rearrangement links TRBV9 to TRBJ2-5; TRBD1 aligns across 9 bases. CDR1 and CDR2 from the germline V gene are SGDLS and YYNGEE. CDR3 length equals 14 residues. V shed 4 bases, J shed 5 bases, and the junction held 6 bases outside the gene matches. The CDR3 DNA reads TGTGCCAGCAGCCCACGACAGGGGGGGGAGACCCAGTACTTC. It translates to CASSPRQGGETQYF.

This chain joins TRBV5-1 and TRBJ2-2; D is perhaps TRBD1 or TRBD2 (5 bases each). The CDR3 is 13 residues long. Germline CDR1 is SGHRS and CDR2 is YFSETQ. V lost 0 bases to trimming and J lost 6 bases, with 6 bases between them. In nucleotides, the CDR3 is TGCGCCAGCAGCTTGGGAGGGGCCGGGGAGCTGTTTTTT. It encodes CASSLGGAGELFF.

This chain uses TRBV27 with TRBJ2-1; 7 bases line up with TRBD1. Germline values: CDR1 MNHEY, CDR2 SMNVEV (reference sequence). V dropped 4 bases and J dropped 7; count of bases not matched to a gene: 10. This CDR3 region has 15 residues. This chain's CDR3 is CASSSNRQGSNEQFF. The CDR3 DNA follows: TGTGCCAGCAGTTCCAACCGACAGGGTTCAAATGAGCAGTTCTTC.

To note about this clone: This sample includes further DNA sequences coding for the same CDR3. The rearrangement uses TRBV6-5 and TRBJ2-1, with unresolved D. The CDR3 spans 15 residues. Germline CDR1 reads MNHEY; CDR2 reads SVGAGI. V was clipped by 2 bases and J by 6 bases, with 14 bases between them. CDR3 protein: CASSYGPPRANEQFF. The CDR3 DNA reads TGTGCCAGCAGTTACGGTCCCCCCAGAGCCAATGAGCAGTTCTTC.

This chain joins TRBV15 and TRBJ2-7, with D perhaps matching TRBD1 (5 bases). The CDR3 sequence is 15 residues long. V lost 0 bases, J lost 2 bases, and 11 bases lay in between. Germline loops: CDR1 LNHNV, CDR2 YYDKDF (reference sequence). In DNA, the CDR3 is TGTGCCACCAGCAGAGATAGGGGCAGGCCCTACGAGCAGTACTTC. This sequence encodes CATSRDRGRPYEQYF.